This T cell receptor (beta chain) originates from a study of beta chain features in type 1 diabetes. As for the study in general: No patient-donor differences in age, gender, total cells or subset yield.

Over 98% purity was reached by all sorted populations. This CDR3 has 13 amino acids. The germline gives CDR1 PRHDT, CDR2 FYEKMQ (reference sequence). Trimming left V 8 bases short and J 0 bases short, with 8 bases between. General study findings and limits: For Type 1 diabetes patients, all four CD4+ subsets carried TCRB CDR3s that were moderately but significantly shorter. A greater similarity of naive, central memory and Treg TCRB repertoires was seen among patients than among healthy donors.

This clone was counted between two and nine times. Antigen specificity is unknown. Every isolated RNA sample was fully reverse transcribed, so sequencing captured expressed TCRB transcripts. Assay: immunoSEQ multiplex PCR; the TCRdb copy retains only in-frame clones and omits some. The sample lists 500,000 to 850,000 clones, roughly 13% occurring once. This chain connects TRBV13 to TRBJ1-3; D is ambiguous. This TCR was recovered from a man aged 18-30 years with type 1 diabetes. The sequencing sample was made of naive CD4+ T cells from blood. For the CDR3, the DNA is TGTGCCAGCTCGGCCTCCTCTGGAAACACCATATATTTT. This translates into CASSASSGNTIYF.